These T cell receptor beta chains were read from a single sample in a study of T cells in Graves' hyperthyroidism and ophthalmopathy. TCRdb re-called the multiplex PCR reads through MiXCR, storing one row per CDR3 protein. The sample contains about 610,000 distinct CDR3 sequences, 14% to 15% of which appear only once. The sample taken for sequencing was blood. All receptors come from a middle-aged woman with Graves' ophthalmopathy. The CDR3 runs from the conserved cysteine through the conserved F or W. The order of the fields is CDR3 protein, J gene, V gene.

cdr3_aa: CASSQDGFYGYTF; j_call: TRBJ1-2; v_call: TRBV6-2/TRBV6-3
cdr3_aa: CASSGGPNYEQYF; j_call: TRBJ2-7; v_call: TRBV12-3/TRBV12-4
cdr3_aa: CSVEVVRTGSPGAFF; j_call: TRBJ1-1; v_call: TRBV29-1
cdr3_aa: CASSTFTGPSYEQYF; j_call: TRBJ2-7; v_call: TRBV5-1
cdr3_aa: CASNRDEWNTIYF; j_call: TRBJ1-3; v_call: TRBV28
cdr3_aa: CASSQEVREGTEAFF; j_call: TRBJ1-1; v_call: TRBV3-1
cdr3_aa: CASNRQDSYEQYF; j_call: TRBJ2-7; v_call: TRBV2
cdr3_aa: CSVELRDSPYEQYF; j_call: TRBJ2-7; v_call: TRBV29-1
cdr3_aa: CASSQDFTGQGNYEQYF; j_call: TRBJ2-7; v_call: TRBV14
cdr3_aa: CATSDSIQETQYF; j_call: TRBJ2-5; v_call: TRBV24-1
cdr3_aa: CASSRGLVIPSNQPQHF; j_call: TRBJ1-5; v_call: TRBV19
cdr3_aa: CASSYGTGMEAFF; j_call: TRBJ1-1; v_call: TRBV6-5
cdr3_aa: CASEGVDYGYTF; j_call: TRBJ1-2; v_call: TRBV28
cdr3_aa: CASSYPTRETQYF; j_call: TRBJ2-5; v_call: TRBV6-2/TRBV6-3
cdr3_aa: CASKTRVAGQGENTEAFF; j_call: TRBJ1-1; v_call: TRBV12-3/TRBV12-4
cdr3_aa: CARGGSGSYETQYF; j_call: TRBJ2-5; v_call: TRBV2
cdr3_aa: CASRSGVGQPQHF; j_call: TRBJ1-5; v_call: TRBV6-2/TRBV6-3